The 7 T cell receptor beta chains reported below all come from one sample, sequenced in a study of vaccination effects on CD4 cells after COVID-19 (dated by TCRdb to between 2021 and 2024). After around ten days of culture, CD4+ T cells were isolated with the EasySep CD4+ T cell isolation kit. Library preparation employed the immunoSEQ multiplex PCR assay. This immuneACCESS table, as held by TCRdb, lists in-frame sequences with V and J called but not all clones. Of the missing ones, under half trace to an unresolved V gene in checked studies; the others have no known cause. For this sample there are about 46,000 clones; 70% to 75% appear just once. The top ten clones comprise approximately 9% of the sample. These receptors are not linked to any known antigen. The source was CD4+ T cells from PBMCs cultured without peptide, collected before COVID-19 vaccination. Receptors originate from a human donor who had a prior SARS-CoV-2 infection.

The rearrangement links TRBV25-1 to TRBJ2-5; D remains ambiguous. The CDR3 has 13 residues. The V gene lost 4 bases and the J gene lost 5 bases, with 11 bases spanning the gap. Germline assignment: CDR1 MGHDK and CDR2 SYGVNS. The CDR3 region has the DNA TGTGCCAGCAGTGTTGGCTCGTTGGAGACCCAGTACTTC. This translates into CASSVGSLETQYF.

This clone was observed a few times. The chain is built from TRBV11-3 and TRBJ2-3; TRBD1 or TRBD2 may be the D gene (6 bases each). CDR1 is SGHNT and CDR2 is YENEEA in the germline V gene. CDR3 length: 15 residues. V was pared by 10 bases and J by 1 base, with 18 bases between. CDR3 sequence: CATPSRGRGTDTQYF. CDR3 in DNA: TGTGCCACCCCCAGTCGGGGGCGGGGCACAGATACGCAGTATTTT.

The V and J genes are TRBV5-1 and TRBJ2-7; weak D call: TRBD2 (5 bases). V lost 6 bases to trimming and J lost 2 bases, with 30 bases between them. The CDR3 sequence is 19 residues long. The V gene's germline CDR1 is SGHRS and CDR2 YFSETQ. This chain's CDR3 is CASTLAPRMAPGDAYEQYF. The CDR3 DNA follows: TGCGCCAGCACCCTAGCCCCGCGGATGGCACCGGGTGATGCCTACGAGCAGTACTTC.

The J gene is TRBJ2-7, the V gene TRBV19; TRBD1 might be the D (6 bases). The CDR3 spans 16 residues. Trimming took 6 bases from V and 0 from J, leaving 18 bases between them. Germline CDR1 LNHDA, CDR2 SQIVND (reference sequence). As DNA, the CDR3 is TGTGCCAGTAGACGGAGCCCCAAGGGGGACTCCTACGAGCAGTACTTC. Encoded protein: CASRRSPKGDSYEQYF. The full variable domain, in which reference TRBV19 and TRBJ2-7 provide the parts outside the CDR3, is DGGITQSPKYLFRKEGQNVTLSCEQNLNHDAMYWYRQDPGQGLRLIYYSQIVNDFQKGDIAEGYSVSREKKESFPLTVTSAQKNPTAFYLCASRRSPKGDSYEQYFGPGTRLTVT.

This chain connects TRBV2 to TRBJ2-1, with a tentative D call TRBD1 (5 bases). Germline V lookup: CDR1 SNHLY, CDR2 FYNNEI. This CDR3 region has 13 residues. Between the trimmed V and J ends, which lost 2 bases and 9 bases, there was a span of 11 bases. For the CDR3, the DNA is TGTGCCAGCAGTGAATTCAGGGTTCCTGAGCAGTTCTTC. Its translation is CASSEFRVPEQFF. Full variable domain (remainder filled in from reference TRBV2 and TRBJ2-1): EPEVTQTPSHQVTQMGQEVILRCVPISNHLYFYWYRQILGQKVEFLVSFYNNEISEKSEIFDDQFSVERPDGSNFTLKIRSTKLEDSAMYFCASSEFRVPEQFFGPGTRLTVL.

The chain combines TRBV4-3 with TRBJ2-2, with 7 bases identical to TRBD2. The CDR3 is 16 amino acids. Trimming cost V 1 base and J 4 bases; bases outside gene matches: 6. The germline gives CDR1 LGHNA, CDR2 YSLEER. CDR3 amino acids: CASSQGLAVSTGELFF. CDR3 in DNA: TGCGCCAGCAGCCAAGGTCTAGCGGTTAGCACCGGGGAGCTGTTTTTT.

This chain links TRBV7-2 with TRBJ2-1; D perhaps matches TRBD2 (5 bases). Between the trimmed V and J ends, which lost 1 base and 8 bases, there was a span of 9 bases. Germline V gives CDR1 SGHTA, CDR2 FQGNSA. The CDR3 is 13 amino acids. The CDR3 is CASSLGLMDEQFF. CDR3 coding DNA: TGTGCCAGCAGCTTAGGACTAATGGATGAGCAGTTCTTC.